A selection of T cell receptor beta chains follows, all from one sample in a study of cytomegalovirus exposure and HLA in healthy donors. Profiling relied on immunoSEQ multiplex PCR, and the TCRdb table lists in-frame clones only, not all of them. Of approximately 100,000 clones in the sample, about 70% were seen once. Input material: PBMCs. The receptors were sampled from a woman between 18 and 29 years old in good health and CMV-seropositive. Both conserved end residues are part of each CDR3. Each record gives: clone size, J gene, V gene, D gene, CDR3 protein, CDR3 DNA. The D gene is left open where the match is weak. A row's size may be missing; if present it is once, few, many or a size class.

abundance: once
j_gene: TRBJ1-1
v_gene: TRBV10-3
d_gene: .
CDR3aa: CAISVDSTEAFF
CDR3nt: TGTGCCATCAGTGTCGACAGCACTGAAGCTTTCTTT

abundance: .
j_gene: TRBJ1-4
v_gene: TRBV5-1
d_gene: .
CDR3aa: CASSLQLAGTSGEKLFF
CDR3nt: TGCGCCAGCAGCTTACAGCTGGCAGGGACATCCGGAGAAAAACTGTTTTTT

abundance: .
j_gene: TRBJ2-2
v_gene: TRBV10-1
d_gene: TRBD2
CDR3aa: CASSSLVVKYSGGTGELFF
CDR3nt: TGCGCCAGCAGTTCTTTGGTAGTTAAATATAGCGGGGGCACCGGGGAGCTGTTTTTT

abundance: .
j_gene: TRBJ2-1
v_gene: TRBV6-5
d_gene: TRBD2
CDR3aa: CASRSGIYFYNEQFF
CDR3nt: TGTGCCAGCAGGAGCGGGATCTACTTCTACAATGAGCAGTTCTTC

abundance: few
j_gene: TRBJ2-7
v_gene: TRBV28
d_gene: .
CDR3aa: CASSSSQARAYEQYF
CDR3nt: TGTGCCAGCAGTTCCAGCCAGGCCCGAGCCTACGAGCAGTACTTC

abundance: .
j_gene: TRBJ1-5
v_gene: TRBV19
d_gene: .
CDR3aa: CASSIVRGQPQHF
CDR3nt: TGTGCCAGTAGTATAGTTCGGGGGCAGCCCCAGCATTTT

abundance: .
j_gene: TRBJ2-7
v_gene: TRBV4-1
d_gene: .
CDR3aa: CASSHPGRGSYEQYF
CDR3nt: TGCGCCAGCAGCCATCCAGGGCGGGGCTCCTACGAGCAGTACTTC

abundance: .
j_gene: TRBJ2-1
v_gene: TRBV7-9
d_gene: TRBD2
CDR3aa: CASTYGPGLADNEQFF
CDR3nt: TGTGCCAGCACCTACGGTCCGGGACTAGCGGACAATGAGCAGTTCTTC

abundance: few
j_gene: TRBJ2-5
v_gene: TRBV7-9
d_gene: TRBD2
CDR3aa: CASASGIQETQYF
CDR3nt: TGTGCCAGCGCTAGCGGTATCCAAGAGACCCAGTACTTC

abundance: .
j_gene: TRBJ2-7
v_gene: TRBV27
d_gene: TRBD1
CDR3aa: CASSKIRDRDWEQYF
CDR3nt: TGTGCCAGCAGTAAAATCCGGGACAGAGATTGGGAGCAGTACTTC

abundance: .
j_gene: TRBJ2-6
v_gene: TRBV5-1
d_gene: TRBD1
CDR3aa: CASSLGTGGSLSGANVLTF
CDR3nt: TGCGCCAGCAGCTTAGGGACAGGGGGCTCTTTATCTGGGGCCAACGTCCTGACTTTC

abundance: few
j_gene: TRBJ2-7
v_gene: TRBV25-1
d_gene: .
CDR3aa: CASSEWQGHKGYEQYF
CDR3nt: TGTGCCAGCAGTGAATGGCAGGGTCACAAGGGCTACGAGCAGTACTTC

abundance: .
j_gene: TRBJ2-6
v_gene: TRBV5-1
d_gene: .
CDR3aa: CASSPLTSGANVLTF
CDR3nt: TGCGCCAGCAGCCCCCTAACCTCTGGGGCCAACGTCCTGACTTTC

abundance: few
j_gene: TRBJ2-1
v_gene: TRBV19
d_gene: TRBD1
CDR3aa: CASSLGADRNEQFF
CDR3nt: TGTGCCAGTAGCTTGGGGGCGGACAGGAATGAGCAGTTCTTC

abundance: few
j_gene: TRBJ1-2
v_gene: TRBV5-1
d_gene: .
CDR3aa: CASSLETALYGYTF
CDR3nt: TGCGCCAGCAGCTTGGAAACAGCCCTCTATGGCTACACCTTC

abundance: few
j_gene: TRBJ2-7
v_gene: TRBV18
d_gene: .
CDR3aa: CASSPNQGGGYEQYF
CDR3nt: TGTGCCAGCTCACCAAATCAGGGAGGTGGCTACGAGCAGTACTTC

abundance: .
j_gene: TRBJ2-5
v_gene: TRBV14
d_gene: .
CDR3aa: CASSQPMRETQYF
CDR3nt: TGTGCCAGCAGCCAGCCGATGCGGGAGACCCAGTACTTC

abundance: few
j_gene: TRBJ2-1
v_gene: TRBV7-8
d_gene: .
CDR3aa: CASSFGGDGYNEQFF
CDR3nt: TGTGCCAGCAGCTTTGGAGGAGATGGCTACAATGAGCAGTTCTTC

abundance: few
j_gene: TRBJ2-1
v_gene: TRBV19
d_gene: .
CDR3aa: CASSANLAGSYNEQFF
CDR3nt: TGTGCCAGTAGTGCAAATCTGGCGGGCTCCTACAATGAGCAGTTCTTC

abundance: .
j_gene: TRBJ2-2
v_gene: TRBV4-1
d_gene: TRBD2
CDR3aa: CASSQSGVYTGELFF
CDR3nt: TGCGCCAGCAGCCAGAGCGGGGTTTACACCGGGGAGCTGTTTTTT

abundance: few
j_gene: TRBJ1-5
v_gene: TRBV19
d_gene: TRBD1
CDR3aa: CASSFLGQGINQPQHF
CDR3nt: TGTGCCAGTAGTTTCCTTGGACAGGGAATCAATCAGCCCCAGCATTTT

abundance: .
j_gene: TRBJ2-7
v_gene: TRBV19
d_gene: .
CDR3aa: CASSTEGFGTLNSYEQYF
CDR3nt: TGTGCCAGTAGTACCGAGGGGTTTGGGACACTGAACTCCTACGAGCAGTACTTC

abundance: .
j_gene: TRBJ2-1
v_gene: TRBV7-9
d_gene: TRBD2
CDR3aa: CASSVRLAGQNNEQFF
CDR3nt: TGTGCCAGCAGCGTTAGACTAGCGGGACAGAACAATGAGCAGTTCTTC

abundance: .
j_gene: TRBJ2-5
v_gene: TRBV7-9
d_gene: .
CDR3aa: CASSLEAYWETQYF
CDR3nt: TGTGCCAGCAGCTTAGAAGCCTACTGGGAGACCCAGTACTTC

abundance: .
j_gene: TRBJ1-2
v_gene: TRBV4-3
d_gene: .
CDR3aa: CASSLVGSGYTF
CDR3nt: TGCGCCAGCAGCCTAGTGGGGAGCGGCTACACCTTC

abundance: .
j_gene: TRBJ2-7
v_gene: TRBV4-2
d_gene: TRBD2
CDR3aa: CASSRGSDPSYEQYF
CDR3nt: TGTGCCAGCAGCCGCGGGAGCGATCCGTCCTACGAGCAGTACTTC

abundance: .
j_gene: TRBJ2-1
v_gene: TRBV9
d_gene: .
CDR3aa: CASSARVSAYNEQFF
CDR3nt: TGTGCCAGCAGCGCCCGGGTCAGCGCCTACAATGAGCAGTTCTTC

abundance: .
j_gene: TRBJ2-2
v_gene: TRBV5-4
d_gene: TRBD2
CDR3aa: CASSLLAGGTGELFF
CDR3nt: TGTGCCAGCAGCTTGCTAGCGGGAGGCACCGGGGAGCTGTTTTTT

abundance: .
j_gene: TRBJ2-5
v_gene: TRBV7-8
d_gene: TRBD1
CDR3aa: CASSLTGPRETQYF
CDR3nt: TGTGCCAGCAGCTTGACAGGGCCGCGTGAGACCCAGTACTTC

abundance: few
j_gene: TRBJ2-3
v_gene: TRBV7-3
d_gene: TRBD2
CDR3aa: CASSLIAGGPVDTQYF
CDR3nt: TGTGCCAGCAGCTTAATAGCGGGAGGGCCTGTAGATACGCAGTATTTT

abundance: few
j_gene: TRBJ2-2
v_gene: TRBV27
d_gene: .
CDR3aa: CASSFGPGTWGGELFF
CDR3nt: TGTGCCAGCAGTTTTGGGCCCGGGACTTGGGGCGGGGAGCTGTTTTTT

abundance: .
j_gene: TRBJ2-5
v_gene: TRBV30
d_gene: .
CDR3aa: CAWSVRDAGTQYF
CDR3nt: TGTGCCTGGAGTGTAAGGGATGCGGGGACCCAGTACTTC

abundance: .
j_gene: TRBJ2-7
v_gene: TRBV7-9
d_gene: .
CDR3aa: CASSLDAGSSYEQYF
CDR3nt: TGTGCCAGCAGCTTAGATGCGGGTAGCTCCTACGAGCAGTACTTC

abundance: .
j_gene: TRBJ2-1
v_gene: TRBV5-1
d_gene: TRBD2
CDR3aa: CASSLGARLAGGGEQFF
CDR3nt: TGCGCCAGCAGCTTGGGAGCTAGACTAGCGGGAGGGGGTGAGCAGTTCTTC

abundance: .
j_gene: TRBJ2-7
v_gene: TRBV5-1
d_gene: TRBD2
CDR3aa: CASDREGQGYEQYF
CDR3nt: TGCGCCAGCGACCGGGAGGGCCAAGGCTACGAGCAGTACTTC

abundance: few
j_gene: TRBJ2-3
v_gene: TRBV7-3
d_gene: .
CDR3aa: CASSLGGGYTDTQYF
CDR3nt: TGTGCCAGCAGCTTAGGGGGCGGGTACACAGATACGCAGTATTTT

abundance: .
j_gene: TRBJ2-7
v_gene: TRBV28
d_gene: TRBD2
CDR3aa: CASSLVAGSYEQYF
CDR3nt: TGTGCCAGCAGTTTGGTAGCGGGAAGCTACGAGCAGTACTTC

abundance: .
j_gene: TRBJ1-5
v_gene: TRBV5-6
d_gene: .
CDR3aa: CASSSFNQPQHF
CDR3nt: TGTGCCAGCAGCTCTTTTAATCAGCCCCAGCATTTT

abundance: .
j_gene: TRBJ2-7
v_gene: TRBV29-1
d_gene: TRBD1
CDR3aa: CSVEDDRVPYEQYF
CDR3nt: TGCAGCGTTGAAGATGACAGGGTGCCCTACGAGCAGTACTTC

abundance: .
j_gene: TRBJ2-7
v_gene: TRBV12-5
d_gene: TRBD1
CDR3aa: CASDGDRVAPVLNYEQYF
CDR3nt: TGTGCTAGTGATGGAGACAGGGTCGCCCCAGTTCTCAACTACGAGCAGTACTTC

abundance: .
j_gene: TRBJ2-3
v_gene: TRBV2
d_gene: .
CDR3aa: CASRAEGSTDTQYF
CDR3nt: TGTGCCAGCAGGGCGGAGGGGAGCACAGATACGCAGTATTTT

abundance: .
j_gene: TRBJ2-7
v_gene: TRBV28
d_gene: TRBD2
CDR3aa: CASSHRLAGVYEQYF
CDR3nt: TGTGCCAGCAGTCACAGACTAGCGGGAGTCTACGAGCAGTACTTC

abundance: .
j_gene: TRBJ2-1
v_gene: TRBV29-1
d_gene: TRBD2
CDR3aa: CSVSRAGGSYNEQFF
CDR3nt: TGCAGCGTTTCCCGAGCGGGAGGCTCCTACAATGAGCAGTTCTTC

abundance: .
j_gene: TRBJ1-2
v_gene: TRBV27
d_gene: .
CDR3aa: CASRWGEYGYTF
CDR3nt: TGTGCCAGCAGGTGGGGGGAATATGGCTACACCTTC

abundance: once
j_gene: TRBJ2-1
v_gene: TRBV27
d_gene: .
CDR3aa: CASSGSGNNEQFF
CDR3nt: TGTGCCAGCTCAGGGTCAGGGAACAATGAGCAGTTCTTC

abundance: .
j_gene: TRBJ1-2
v_gene: TRBV6-1
d_gene: TRBD1
CDR3aa: CASSEQGEVYGYTF
CDR3nt: TGTGCCAGCTCGGAACAGGGGGAAGTATATGGCTACACCTTC

abundance: .
j_gene: TRBJ2-1
v_gene: TRBV4-3
d_gene: .
CDR3aa: CASSQGLRGNYEQFF
CDR3nt: TGCGCCAGCAGCCAAGGGTTAAGGGGGAACTATGAGCAGTTCTTC

abundance: once
j_gene: TRBJ2-5
v_gene: TRBV27
d_gene: .
CDR3aa: CASSRPGGQETQYF
CDR3nt: TGTGCCAGCAGCCGACCCGGGGGCCAAGAGACCCAGTACTTC

abundance: .
j_gene: TRBJ2-1
v_gene: TRBV29-1
d_gene: .
CDR3aa: CSVVGDYTYNEQFF
CDR3nt: TGCAGCGTTGTAGGCGACTACACCTACAATGAGCAGTTCTTC

abundance: .
j_gene: TRBJ2-3
v_gene: TRBV7-7
d_gene: .
CDR3aa: CASSRDLTDTQYF
CDR3nt: TGTGCTAGCAGCCGGGACTTAACAGATACGCAGTATTTT

abundance: once
j_gene: TRBJ2-1
v_gene: TRBV27
d_gene: TRBD2
CDR3aa: CASSMTSGSNEQFF
CDR3nt: TGTGCCAGCAGTATGACTAGCGGGAGCAATGAGCAGTTCTTC